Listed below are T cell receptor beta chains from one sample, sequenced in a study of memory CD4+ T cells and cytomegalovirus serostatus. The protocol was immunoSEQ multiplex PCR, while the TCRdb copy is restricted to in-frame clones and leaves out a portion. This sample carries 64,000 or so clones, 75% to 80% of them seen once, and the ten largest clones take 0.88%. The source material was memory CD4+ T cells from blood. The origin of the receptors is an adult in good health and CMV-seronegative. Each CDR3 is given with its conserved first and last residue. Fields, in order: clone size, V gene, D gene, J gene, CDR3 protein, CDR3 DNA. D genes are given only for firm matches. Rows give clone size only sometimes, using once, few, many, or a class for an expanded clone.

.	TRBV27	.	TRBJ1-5	CASGQGSGNQPQHF	TGTGCCAGCGGCCAGGGCTCGGGCAATCAGCCCCAGCATTTT
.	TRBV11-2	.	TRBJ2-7	CASSLGHYEQYF	TGTGCCAGCAGCTTAGGACACTACGAGCAGTACTTC
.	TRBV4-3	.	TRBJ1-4	CASSQDSSVGEKLFF	TGCGCCAGCAGCCAAGACAGCTCCGTGGGCGAAAAACTGTTTTTT
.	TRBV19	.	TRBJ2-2	CASNTGPNTGELFF	TGTGCCAGTAACACAGGACCGAACACCGGGGAGCTGTTTTTT
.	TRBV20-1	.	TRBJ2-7	CSASGRGKQYF	TGCAGTGCTTCAGGGCGGGGTAAGCAGTACTTC
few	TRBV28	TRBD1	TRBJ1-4	CASSLWSGTGNEKLFF	TGTGCCAGCAGTTTATGGAGCGGGACAGGGAATGAAAAACTGTTTTTT
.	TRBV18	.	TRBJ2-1	CASSPKGSSYNEQFF	TGTGCCAGCTCACCAAAAGGTAGCTCCTACAATGAGCAGTTCTTC
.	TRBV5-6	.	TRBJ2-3	CASSLSTDTQYF	TGTGCCAGCAGCTTGAGCACAGATACGCAGTATTTT
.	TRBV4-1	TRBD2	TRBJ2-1	CASSQSLAGMYNEQFF	TGCGCCAGCAGCCAGTCGTTAGCGGGAATGTACAATGAGCAGTTCTTC
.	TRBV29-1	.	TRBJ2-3	CSAPARAGDTQYF	TGCAGCGCCCCGGCGAGGGCAGGGGATACGCAGTATTTT
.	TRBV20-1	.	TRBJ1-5	CSARGNRVHHF	TGCAGTGCTAGGGGGAACAGGGTCCATCATTTT
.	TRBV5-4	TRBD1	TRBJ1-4	CASSSGTGGEEKLFF	TGTGCCAGCAGCTCGGGGACAGGGGGCGAGGAAAAACTGTTTTTT
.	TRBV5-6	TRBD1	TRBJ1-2	CASSRRGGDEGYTF	TGTGCCAGCAGCCGCCGAGGGGGCGATGAAGGCTACACCTTC
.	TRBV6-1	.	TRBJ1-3	CASSEARGTANTIYF	TGTGCCAGCAGTGAAGCGAGGGGGACCGCAAACACCATATATTTT
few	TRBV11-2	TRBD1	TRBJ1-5	CASSFGQGSYQPQHF	TGTGCCAGCAGCTTCGGACAGGGGAGTTATCAGCCCCAGCATTTT
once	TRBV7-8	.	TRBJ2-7	CASSLDGLGVNEQYF	TGTGCCAGCAGCTTAGATGGTTTAGGGGTGAACGAGCAGTACTTC
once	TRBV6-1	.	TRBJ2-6	CASSEAPSISGANVLTF	TGTGCCAGCAGTGAAGCACCGTCCATTTCTGGGGCCAACGTCCTGACTTTC
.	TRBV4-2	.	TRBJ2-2	CASSRRGDITGELFF	TGTGCCAGCAGCCGGAGGGGGGACATTACCGGGGAGCTGTTTTTT
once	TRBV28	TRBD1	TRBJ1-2	CASSLYRQGVYGYTF	TGTGCCAGCAGTTTATACCGACAGGGAGTCTATGGCTACACCTTC
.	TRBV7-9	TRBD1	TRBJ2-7	CASSRTGDEQYF	TGTGCCAGCAGCCGGACAGGGGACGAGCAGTACTTC
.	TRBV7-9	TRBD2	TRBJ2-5	CASSLAGSGGQETQYF	TGTGCCAGCAGCTTAGCGGGAAGCGGGGGCCAAGAGACCCAGTACTTC
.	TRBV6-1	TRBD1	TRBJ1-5	CASSEQGQGGNQPQHF	TGTGCCAGCAGTGAACAAGGACAGGGAGGGAATCAGCCCCAGCATTTT
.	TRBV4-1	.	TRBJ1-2	CASSQSEGFGYTF	TGCGCCAGCAGCCAATCTGAAGGGTTTGGCTACACCTTC
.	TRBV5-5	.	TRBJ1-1	CASSSRPGSGTEAFF	TGTGCCAGCAGCTCCCGGCCAGGATCGGGGACTGAAGCTTTCTTT
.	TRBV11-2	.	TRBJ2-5	CASSLGILGVSLGETQYF	TGTGCCAGCAGCTTGGGGATACTAGGAGTATCGTTGGGAGAGACCCAGTACTTC
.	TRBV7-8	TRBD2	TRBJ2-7	CASSLGEGTSREQYF	TGTGCCAGCAGCTTAGGAGAGGGGACTAGCCGCGAGCAGTACTTC
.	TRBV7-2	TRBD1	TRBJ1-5	CASSTTGGPQPQHF	TGTGCCAGCAGTACCACAGGGGGCCCACAGCCCCAGCATTTT
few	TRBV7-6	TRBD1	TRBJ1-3	CASSLVGQGSSGNTIYF	TGTGCCAGCAGCTTGGTCGGACAGGGGTCGTCTGGAAACACCATATATTTT
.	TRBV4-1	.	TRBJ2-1	CATQPRVSGSSYNEQFF	TGCGCCACCCAGCCAAGAGTCAGCGGAAGCTCCTACAATGAGCAGTTCTTC
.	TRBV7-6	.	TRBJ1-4	CASSSKPGRLNEKLFF	TGTGCCAGCAGCTCCAAGCCGGGACGGCTTAATGAAAAACTGTTTTTT
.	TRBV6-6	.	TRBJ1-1	CASTVQSEAFF	TGTGCCAGCACCGTACAGAGTGAAGCTTTCTTT
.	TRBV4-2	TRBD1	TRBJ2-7	CASSQAVRQGLNYEQYF	TGTGCCAGCAGCCAAGCTGTCCGACAGGGGCTGAACTACGAGCAGTACTTC
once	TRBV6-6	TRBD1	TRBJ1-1	CASSSWAGGDRTEAFF	TGTGCCAGCAGCTCCTGGGCAGGGGGGGACCGGACTGAAGCTTTCTTT
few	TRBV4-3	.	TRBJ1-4	CASSQLPGLNEKLFF	TGCGCCAGCAGCCAACTTCCAGGACTTAATGAAAAACTGTTTTTT
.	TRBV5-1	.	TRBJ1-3	CASSQNRNSGNTIYF	TGCGCCAGCAGCCAGAATCGGAACTCTGGAAACACCATATATTTT
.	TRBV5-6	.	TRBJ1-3	CASSLDRVNTIYF	TGTGCCAGCAGCTTGGACAGGGTTAACACCATATATTTT
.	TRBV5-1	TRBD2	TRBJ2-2	CASSLVAGDTGELFF	TGCGCCAGCAGCTTGGTAGCGGGGGACACCGGGGAGCTGTTTTTT
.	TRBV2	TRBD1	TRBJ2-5	CASRAKPGQGQETQYF	TGTGCCAGCAGGGCAAAACCGGGACAGGGTCAAGAGACCCAGTACTTC
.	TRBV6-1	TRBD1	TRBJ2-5	CASSVNRGQETQYF	TGTGCCAGCAGTGTTAACAGGGGACAAGAGACCCAGTACTTC
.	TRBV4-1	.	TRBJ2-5	CASSQVQTKGRQTQYF	TGCGCCAGCAGCCAAGTACAAACTAAGGGGCGGCAGACCCAGTACTTC
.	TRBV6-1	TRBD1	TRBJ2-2	CASSDTGTGNTGELFF	TGTGCCAGCAGTGATACCGGGACAGGGAACACCGGGGAGCTGTTTTTT
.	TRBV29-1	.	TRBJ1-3	CSVGSQGLGNTIYF	TGCAGCGTTGGATCCCAGGGACTCGGAAACACCATATATTTT
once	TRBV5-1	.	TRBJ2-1	CASNRAPGSYNEQFF	TGCGCCAGCAATCGAGCTCCTGGATCCTACAATGAGCAGTTCTTC
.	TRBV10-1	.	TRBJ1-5	CASSETHEKNQPQHF	TGCGCCAGCAGTGAGACCCATGAGAAAAATCAGCCCCAGCATTTT
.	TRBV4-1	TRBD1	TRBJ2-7	CASSHPDRGNYEQYF	TGCGCCAGCAGCCACCCCGACAGGGGGAACTACGAGCAGTACTTC
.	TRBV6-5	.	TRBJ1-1	CASSYGEDTEAFF	TGTGCCAGCAGTTACGGGGAGGACACTGAAGCTTTCTTT
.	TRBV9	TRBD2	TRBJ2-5	CASSVGGSGTETQYF	TGTGCCAGCAGCGTAGGTGGTAGCGGGACGGAGACCCAGTACTTC
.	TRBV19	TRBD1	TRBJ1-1	CASSRDRNTEAFF	TGTGCCAGTAGTAGGGACAGGAACACTGAAGCTTTCTTT
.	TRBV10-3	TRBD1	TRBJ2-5	CATHSGQAKTQYF	TGTGCCACCCACTCGGGACAGGCAAAGACCCAGTACTTC